This T cell receptor beta chain was sequenced for a study of post-analysis software for immune sequencing data. Study-wide points: The study found TRBV5-6, TRBV5-1 and TRBV20-1 among about five TRBV segments more frequent in patients than controls. Significantly decreased normalized Chao1 diversity was recorded for multiple sclerosis patients relative to controls.

The TCR beta cDNA libraries contained unique molecular identifiers. TCRdb used MiXCR to reprocess the PCR reads, holding one entry per CDR3 protein. The table lists approximately 250,000 distinct CDR3 sequences, roughly a third of them singletons. The CDR3 loop spans 14 amino acids. The trim removed 0 bases at V and 6 bases at J, leaving 3 bases unmatched. Germline-derived CDR1 and CDR2 are MGHRA and YSYEKL. As concerns this clonotype: Its antigen remains unidentified.

The V and J genes are TRBV4-1 and TRBJ1-2, with 8 bases identical to TRBD1. The clonotype comes from a girl between 5 and 17 years old with multiple sclerosis. Sequencing was performed on blood. DNA for the CDR3: TGCGCCAGCAGCCAAGACAGGGGGCGCGATGGCTACACCTTC. It translates to CASSQDRGRDGYTF.